This T cell receptor (beta chain) was retrieved from a study of cytomegalovirus exposure and HLA in healthy donors. Everyone who donated was a healthy bone marrow donor. After removal of 4 bases from V and 9 bases from J, the junction contained 9 bases not matched to a gene. This CDR3 has 15 residues. Germline CDR1 SGHRS, CDR2 YFSETQ. A multiplex PCR was run with 60 Vbeta primers and 13 Jbeta primers. The table came from immunoSEQ multiplex PCR; TCRdb's copy has only in-frame clones and leaves some out. The profile shows about 140,000 clones, approximately 72% of them singletons. This clone has only one observation. What it binds is not known. Notes on the study in general: TCR beta sequences numbering around 15,000 were associated with HLA alleles at 0.05 false discovery rate in a later analysis.

The clonotype comes from a woman between 55 and 75 years old in good health and CMV-seronegative. Material: PBMCs. The rearrangement joins TRBV5-1 to TRBJ2-1; 11 positions agree with TRBD2. In nucleotides, the CDR3 is TGCGCCAGCAGCGAACGTAGCGGGAGGGCCTCTGAGCAGTTCTTC. Protein product: CASSERSGRASEQFF.